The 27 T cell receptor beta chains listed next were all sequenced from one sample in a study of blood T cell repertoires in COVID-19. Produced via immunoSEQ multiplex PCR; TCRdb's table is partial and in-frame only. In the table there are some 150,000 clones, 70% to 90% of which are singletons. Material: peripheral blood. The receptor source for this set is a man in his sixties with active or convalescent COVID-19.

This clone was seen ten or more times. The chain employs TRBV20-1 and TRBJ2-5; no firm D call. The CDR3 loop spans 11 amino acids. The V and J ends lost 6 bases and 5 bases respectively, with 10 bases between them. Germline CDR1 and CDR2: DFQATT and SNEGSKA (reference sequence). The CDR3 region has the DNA TGCAGTGCATGGAGAACGGAGACCCAGTACTTC. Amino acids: CSAWRTETQYF.

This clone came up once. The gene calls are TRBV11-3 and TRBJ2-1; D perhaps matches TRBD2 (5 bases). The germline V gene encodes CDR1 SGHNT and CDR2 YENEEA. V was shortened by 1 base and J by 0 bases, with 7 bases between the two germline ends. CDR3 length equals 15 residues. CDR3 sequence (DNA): TGTGCCAGCAGCTTAGGTGGGAGCTCCTACAATGAGCAGTTCTTC. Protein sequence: CASSLGGSSYNEQFF.

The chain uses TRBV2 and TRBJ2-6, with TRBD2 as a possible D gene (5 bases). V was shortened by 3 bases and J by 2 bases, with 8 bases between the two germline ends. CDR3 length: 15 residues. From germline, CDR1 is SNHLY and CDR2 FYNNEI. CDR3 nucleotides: TGTGCCAGCAGTGATATCGGGGCTGGGGCCAACGTCCTGACTTTC. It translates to CASSDIGAGANVLTF.

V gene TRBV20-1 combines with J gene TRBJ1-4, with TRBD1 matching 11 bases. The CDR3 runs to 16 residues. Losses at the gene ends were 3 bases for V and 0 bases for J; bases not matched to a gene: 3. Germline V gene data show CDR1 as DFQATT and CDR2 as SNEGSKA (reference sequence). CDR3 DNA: TGCAGTGCTAGTGGACAGGGGGCTACAACTAATGAAAAACTGTTTTTT. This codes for CSASGQGATTNEKLFF.

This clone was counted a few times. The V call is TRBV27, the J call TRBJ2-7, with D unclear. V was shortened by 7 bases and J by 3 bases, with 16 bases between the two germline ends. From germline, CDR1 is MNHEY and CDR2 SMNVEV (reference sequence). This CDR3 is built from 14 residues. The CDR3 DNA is TGTGCCAGCAATTTCTTTAGAGTAAGCTACGAGCAGTACTTC. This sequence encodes CASNFFRVSYEQYF.

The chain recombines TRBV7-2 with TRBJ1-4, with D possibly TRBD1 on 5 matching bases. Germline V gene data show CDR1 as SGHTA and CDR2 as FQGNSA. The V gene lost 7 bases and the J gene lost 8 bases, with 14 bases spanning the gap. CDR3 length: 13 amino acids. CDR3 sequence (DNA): TGTGCCAGCACCCCCGGGGGTGGGGAAAAACTGTTTTTT. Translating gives CASTPGGGEKLFF.

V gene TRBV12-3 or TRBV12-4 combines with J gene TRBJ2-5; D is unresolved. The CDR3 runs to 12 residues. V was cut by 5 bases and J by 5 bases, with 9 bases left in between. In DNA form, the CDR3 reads TGTGCCAGCAGTCCCCGCCGGGAGACCCAGTACTTC. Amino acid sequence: CASSPRRETQYF.

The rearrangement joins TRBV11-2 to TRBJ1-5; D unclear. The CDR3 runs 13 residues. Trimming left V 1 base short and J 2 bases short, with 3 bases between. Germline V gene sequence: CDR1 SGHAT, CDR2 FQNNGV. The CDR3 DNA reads TGTGCCAGCAGCTTAGGGCGCAATCAGCCCCAGCATTTT. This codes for CASSLGRNQPQHF.

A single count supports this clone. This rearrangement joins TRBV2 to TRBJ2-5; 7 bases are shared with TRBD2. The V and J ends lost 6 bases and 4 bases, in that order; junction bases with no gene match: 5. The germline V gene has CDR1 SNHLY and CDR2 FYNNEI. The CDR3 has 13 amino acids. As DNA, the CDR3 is TGTGCCAGCAGCCCCCCGGGGGGAGAGACCCAGTACTTC. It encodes CASSPPGGETQYF.

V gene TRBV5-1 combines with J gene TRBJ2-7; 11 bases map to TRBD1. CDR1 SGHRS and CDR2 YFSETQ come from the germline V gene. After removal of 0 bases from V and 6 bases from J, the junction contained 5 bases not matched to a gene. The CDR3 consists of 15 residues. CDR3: CASSLDPGTGGEQYF. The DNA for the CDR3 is TGCGCCAGCAGCTTGGATCCGGGGACAGGGGGCGAGCAGTACTTC. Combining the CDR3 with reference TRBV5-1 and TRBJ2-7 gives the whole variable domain KAGVTQTPRYLIKTRGQQVTLSCSPISGHRSVSWYQQTPGQGLQFLFEYFSETQRNKGNFPGRFSGRQFSNSRSEMNVSTLELGDSALYLCASSLDPGTGGEQYFGPGTRLTVT.

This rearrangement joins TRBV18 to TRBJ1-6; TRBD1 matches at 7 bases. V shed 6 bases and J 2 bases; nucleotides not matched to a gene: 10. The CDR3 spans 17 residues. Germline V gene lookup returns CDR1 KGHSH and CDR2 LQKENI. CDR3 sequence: CASSPTGSLPYNSPLHF. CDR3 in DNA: TGTGCCAGCTCCCCGACAGGGTCGTTGCCCTATAATTCACCCCTCCACTTT.

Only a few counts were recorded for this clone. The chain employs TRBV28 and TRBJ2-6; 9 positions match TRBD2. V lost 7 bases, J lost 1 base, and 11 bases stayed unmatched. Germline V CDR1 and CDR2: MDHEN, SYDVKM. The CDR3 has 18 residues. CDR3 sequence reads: CASTLGLAGTSGANVLTF. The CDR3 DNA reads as TGTGCCAGCACCCTTGGGCTAGCGGGAACATCTGGGGCCAACGTCCTGACTTTC.

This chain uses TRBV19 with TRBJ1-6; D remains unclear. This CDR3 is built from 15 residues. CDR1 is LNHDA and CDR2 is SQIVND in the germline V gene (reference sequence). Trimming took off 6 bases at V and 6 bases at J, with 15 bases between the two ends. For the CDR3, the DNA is TGTGCCAGTAGCAGAGGCCGAACGGGTAATTCACCCCTCCACTTT. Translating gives CASSRGRTGNSPLHF.

The DNA of the CDR3 is TGTGCCAGCAGCGTAGGAACAGGGGCCAACGTCCTGACTTTC. This sequence encodes CASSVGTGANVLTF. V is TRBV9 and J is TRBJ2-6, with unresolved D. Germline CDR1 is SGDLS and CDR2 is YYNGEE. The V and J ends lost 0 bases and 4 bases respectively, with 5 bases between them. This CDR3 is 14 amino acids long. The full variable domain, with the rest looked up from reference TRBV9 and TRBJ2-6, is DSGVTQTPKHLITATGQRVTLRCSPRSGDLSVYWYQQSLDQGLQFLIQYYNGEERAKGNILERFSAQQFPDLHSELNLSSLELGDSALYFCASSVGTGANVLTFGAGSRLTVL.

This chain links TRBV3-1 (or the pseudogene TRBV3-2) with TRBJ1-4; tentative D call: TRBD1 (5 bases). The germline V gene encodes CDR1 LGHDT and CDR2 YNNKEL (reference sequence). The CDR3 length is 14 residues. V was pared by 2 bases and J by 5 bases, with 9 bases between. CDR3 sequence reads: CASSQMGLNEKLFF. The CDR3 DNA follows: TGTGCCAGCAGCCAAATGGGGCTCAATGAAAAACTGTTTTTT.

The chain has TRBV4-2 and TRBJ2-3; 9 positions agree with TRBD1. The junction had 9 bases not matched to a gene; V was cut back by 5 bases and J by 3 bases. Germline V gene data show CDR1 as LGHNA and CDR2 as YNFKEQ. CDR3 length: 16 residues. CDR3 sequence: CASSVTGGQKTDTQYF. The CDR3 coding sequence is TGTGCCAGCAGCGTGACAGGGGGTCAAAAGACAGATACGCAGTATTTT.

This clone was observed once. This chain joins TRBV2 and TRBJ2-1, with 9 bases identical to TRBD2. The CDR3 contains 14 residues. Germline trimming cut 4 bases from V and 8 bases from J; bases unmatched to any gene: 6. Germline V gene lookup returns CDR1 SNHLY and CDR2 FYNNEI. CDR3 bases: TGTGCCAGCAGTGTGACTAGCGGTTGGGATGAGCAGTTCTTC. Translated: CASSVTSGWDEQFF.

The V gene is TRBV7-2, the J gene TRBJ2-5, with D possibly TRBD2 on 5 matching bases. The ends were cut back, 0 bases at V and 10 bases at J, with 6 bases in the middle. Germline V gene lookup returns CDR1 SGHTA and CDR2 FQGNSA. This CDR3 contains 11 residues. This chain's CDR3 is CASSLAEVQYF. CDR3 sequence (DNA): TGTGCCAGCAGCTTAGCGGAGGTCCAGTACTTC.

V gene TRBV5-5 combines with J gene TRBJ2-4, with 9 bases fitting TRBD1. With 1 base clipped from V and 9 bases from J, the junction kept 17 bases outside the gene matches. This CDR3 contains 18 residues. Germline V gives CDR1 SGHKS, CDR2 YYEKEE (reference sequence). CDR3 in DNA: TGTGCCAGCAGCTTGTCTATATTGGGACAGGGTCGAAGGGGCATTCAGTACTTC. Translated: CASSLSILGQGRRGIQYF. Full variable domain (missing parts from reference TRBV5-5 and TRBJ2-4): DAGVTQSPTHLIKTRGQQVTLRCSPISGHKSVSWYQQVLGQGPQFIFQYYEKEERGRGNFPDRFSARQFPNYSSELNVNALLLGDSALYLCASSLSILGQGRRGIQYFGAGTRLSVL.

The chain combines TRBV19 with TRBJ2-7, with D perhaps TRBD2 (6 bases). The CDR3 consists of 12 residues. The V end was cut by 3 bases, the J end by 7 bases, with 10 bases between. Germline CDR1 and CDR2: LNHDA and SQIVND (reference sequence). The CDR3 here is CASSMTRGEQYF. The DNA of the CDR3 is TGTGCCAGTAGTATGACTAGAGGGGAGCAGTACTTC.

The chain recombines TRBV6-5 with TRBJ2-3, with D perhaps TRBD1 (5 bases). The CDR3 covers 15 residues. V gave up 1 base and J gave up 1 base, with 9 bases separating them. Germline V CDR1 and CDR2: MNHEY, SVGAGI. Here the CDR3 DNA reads TGTGCCAGCAGTTACTTTCAGGGCGGCACAGATACGCAGTATTTT. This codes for CASSYFQGGTDTQYF.

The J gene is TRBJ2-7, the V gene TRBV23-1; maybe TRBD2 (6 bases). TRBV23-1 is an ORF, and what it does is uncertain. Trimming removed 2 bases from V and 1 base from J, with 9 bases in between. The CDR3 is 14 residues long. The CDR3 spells CASSQGGSSYEQYF. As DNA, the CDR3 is TGCGCCAGCAGTCAAGGGGGGTCTTCCTACGAGCAGTACTTC.

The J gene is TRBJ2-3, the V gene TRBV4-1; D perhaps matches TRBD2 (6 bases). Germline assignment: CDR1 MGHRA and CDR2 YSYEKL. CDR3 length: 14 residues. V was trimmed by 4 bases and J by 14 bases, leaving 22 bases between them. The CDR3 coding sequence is TGCGCCAGCAGCCTCCTCCAGGGTGCTAGCGTGCTGTATTTT. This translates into CASSLLQGASVLYF.

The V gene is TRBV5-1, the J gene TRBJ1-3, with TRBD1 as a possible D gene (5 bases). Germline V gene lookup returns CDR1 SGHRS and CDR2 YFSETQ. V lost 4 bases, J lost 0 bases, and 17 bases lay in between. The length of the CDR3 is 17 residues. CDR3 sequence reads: CASSQFTSGLSGNTIYF. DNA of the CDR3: TGCGCCAGCAGCCAATTTACCTCGGGACTCTCTGGAAACACCATATATTTT.

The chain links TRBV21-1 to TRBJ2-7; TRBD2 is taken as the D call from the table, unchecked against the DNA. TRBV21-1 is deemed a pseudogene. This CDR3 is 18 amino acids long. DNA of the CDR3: TGTGCCAGCAGCAACAGTAAGGGGACTAGCGGGACCGTACGGTATCAGTACTTC. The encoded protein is CASSNSKGTSGTVRYQYF.

CDR3 amino acids: CASSFPPGAGSGDTQYF. The CDR3 nucleotides are TGTGCCAGCAGCTTCCCTCCAGGGGCGGGTTCAGGAGATACGCAGTATTTT. J is TRBJ2-3 and V is TRBV7-2; weak D call: TRBD1 (6 bases). The germline V gene has CDR1 SGHTA and CDR2 FQGNSA. V was clipped by 3 bases and J by 5 bases, with 21 bases between them. There are 17 residues in the CDR3.

CDR3 sequence: CSVRRRNYGYTF. CDR3 bases: TGCAGCGTTCGACGGAGGAACTATGGCTACACCTTC. The chain employs TRBV29-1 and TRBJ1-2; D is uncertain. The CDR3 length is 12 residues. In germline, CDR1 is SQVTM, CDR2 ANQGSEA. V lost 5 bases, J lost 2 bases, and 9 bases lay in between.